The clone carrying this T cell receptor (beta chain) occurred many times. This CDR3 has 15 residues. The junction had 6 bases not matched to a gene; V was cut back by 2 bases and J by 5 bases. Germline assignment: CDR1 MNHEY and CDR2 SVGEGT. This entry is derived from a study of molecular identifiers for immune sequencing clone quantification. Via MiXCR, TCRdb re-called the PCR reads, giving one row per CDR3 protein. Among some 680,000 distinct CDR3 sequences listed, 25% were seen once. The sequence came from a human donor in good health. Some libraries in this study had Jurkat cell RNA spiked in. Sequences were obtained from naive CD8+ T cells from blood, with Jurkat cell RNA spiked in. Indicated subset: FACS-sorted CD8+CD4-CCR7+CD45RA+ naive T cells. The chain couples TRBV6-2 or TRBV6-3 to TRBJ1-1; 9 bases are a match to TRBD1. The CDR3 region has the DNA TGTGCCAGCAGTTACGCCGACAGGGGGTATACTGAAGCTTTCTTT. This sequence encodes CASSYADRGYTEAFF.